The 5 T cell receptor beta chains listed next were all sequenced from one sample in a study of a mutant IDH1 vaccine in newly diagnosed glioma. The table came from immunoSEQ multiplex PCR; TCRdb's copy has only in-frame clones and leaves some out. This sample carries 9,500 to 11,000 clones, 88% of them seen once, and the ten largest clones take around 5.3%. These receptors have no identified antigens. Sample time point: week 23, last vaccination. Every vaccination contained 300 ug of the mutant IDH1 20-mer peptide and was paired with topical imiquimod. The sequencing here drew on PBMCs, taken from a glioma patient whose treatment included an IDH1 peptide vaccine. These receptors all stem from a woman in her thirties or forties with glioma. Some clones in this sample may be carry-over from other donors' samples.

The chain links TRBV29-1 to TRBJ1-1; no reliable D call. Germline loops: CDR1 SQVTM, CDR2 ANQGSEA. The CDR3 runs 12 residues. The V end lost 6 bases, the J end lost 6 bases, and 14 bases lay between the germline ends. CDR3 residues: CSVSRVSSEAFF. DNA of the CDR3: TGCAGCGTCTCCCGGGTTAGCTCTGAAGCTTTCTTT.

The chain combines TRBV11-2 with TRBJ1-5; tentatively, D is TRBD1 (5 bases). Germline lookup yields CDR1 SGHAT and CDR2 FQNNGV. CDR3 size: 13 residues. With 5 bases removed from V and 4 bases from J, the gap between germline ends came to 9 bases. In nucleotides, the CDR3 is TGTGCCAGCAGCCCGGACAAGAATCAGCCCCAGCATTTT. Its translation is CASSPDKNQPQHF.

The gene calls are TRBV5-1 and TRBJ1-4, with D perhaps matching TRBD1 (5 bases). Per the germline V gene, CDR1 is SGHRS and CDR2 is YFSETQ. This CDR3 has 16 residues. The V gene lost 1 base and the J gene lost 8 bases, with 18 bases spanning the gap. The CDR3 spells CASSLSEQRGWEKLFF. The DNA for the CDR3 is TGCGCCAGCAGCTTGTCGGAGCAACGGGGGTGGGAAAAACTGTTTTTT.

The V gene is TRBV5-4, the J gene TRBJ1-2; the D gene is possibly TRBD1 (5 bases). Germline V CDR1 and CDR2: SGHNT, YYREEE (reference sequence). The ends were cut back, 5 bases at V and 6 bases at J, with 14 bases in the middle. CDR3 size: 13 residues. The CDR3 is CASSWDVSDGYTF. The CDR3 DNA sequence: TGTGCCAGCAGTTGGGACGTATCGGATGGCTACACCTTC.

The chain carries TRBV5-1 and TRBJ2-2; 11 bases are shared with TRBD2. This CDR3 spans 17 amino acids. V lost 3 bases to trimming and J lost 4 bases; unmatched junction nucleotides: 8. Germline V gene data show CDR1 as SGHRS and CDR2 as YFSETQ. The CDR3 bases are TGCGCCAGCAGCTCCAGTAGCGGGGGGGGAGGCACCGGGGAGCTGTTTTTT. Encoded protein: CASSSSSGGGGTGELFF.